Below, 10 T cell receptor beta chains from the same sample are listed, as sequenced in a study of control samples from healthy donors and cancer patients. Method: immunoSEQ multiplex PCR; TCRdb's copy keeps in-frame clones and lacks some. The sample has around 190,000 clones, roughly 90% seen once. Sequenced sample: blood. These receptors all come from a woman between 45 and 65 years old in good health.

The chain is built from TRBV6-5 and TRBJ2-2; no firm D call. Germline V lookup: CDR1 MNHEY, CDR2 SVGAGI. The germline V and J ends were trimmed by 6 bases and 1 base, with 3 bases remaining between them. The CDR3 runs 12 residues. The CDR3 loop reads CASRGNTGELFF. In DNA form, the CDR3 reads TGTGCCAGCAGAGGGAACACCGGGGAGCTGTTTTTT.

Of note for this clone: The same CDR3 is also encoded by other DNA sequences in this sample. The V and J genes are TRBV9 and TRBJ1-3; D uncertain. This CDR3 has 14 residues. The germline V gene encodes CDR1 SGDLS and CDR2 YYNGEE. Trimming took 0 bases from V and 0 from J, leaving 4 bases between them. CDR3 sequence reads: CASSVGSSGNTIYF. Written as DNA, the CDR3 is TGTGCCAGCAGCGTAGGGAGCTCTGGAAACACCATATATTTT.

The CDR3 spells CASSLVGTGGQTQYF. In DNA form, the CDR3 reads TGCGCCAGCAGCCTAGTGGGAACAGGGGGACAGACCCAGTACTTC. The chain carries TRBV4-1 and TRBJ2-5; TRBD1 matches at 8 bases. The CDR3 is made up of 15 amino acids. J gave up 6 bases and V 4 bases, and 10 bases lay outside the gene matches. The germline gives CDR1 MGHRA, CDR2 YSYEKL.

The chain is built from TRBV30 and TRBJ1-1; D is perhaps TRBD1 (6 bases). This CDR3 has 15 amino acids. Trimming pared 0 bases from V and 11 bases from J, leaving 22 bases between. CDR1 is GTSNPN, CDR2 SVGIG, per germline (reference sequence). CDR3 bases: TGTGCCTGGAGTGTCACAGGGCCAGGCCCCAGTACGGCTTTCTTT. Amino acids: CAWSVTGPGPSTAFF.

CDR3 nucleotides: TGCGCCAGCAGCTTGGCCAAGGGTCTAGCGGGGGGGCCTCGGGAGACCCAGTACTTC. Amino acid sequence: CASSLAKGLAGGPRETQYF. This rearrangement joins TRBV5-1 to TRBJ2-5; 12 bases align to TRBD2. Germline values: CDR1 SGHRS, CDR2 YFSETQ. The CDR3 runs to 19 residues. V gave up 0 bases and J gave up 5 bases; unmatched junction bases: 14.

This clone has only one observation. The gene calls are TRBV10-1 and TRBJ1-1; 9 nucleotides line up with TRBD1. The V segment lost 6 bases and the J segment 4 bases; nucleotides outside the gene matches: 21. CDR1 WNHNN and CDR2 SYGVQD come from the germline V gene (reference sequence). This CDR3 region has 19 residues. CDR3 nucleotide sequence: TGCGCCAGCAGCCCGCCTCTATGGGGACAGGGCGGGAGGGGCACTGAAGCTTTCTTT. This translates into CASSPPLWGQGGRGTEAFF.

This clone showed up just a few times. The chain couples TRBV18 to TRBJ1-3; possibly TRBD1 for D (5 bases). Trimming removed 6 bases at V and 3 bases at J, with 21 bases between. Germline CDR1 KGHSH, CDR2 LQKENI. The CDR3 consists of 17 residues. CDR3 sequence reads: CASSVELRGRGGNTIYF. The CDR3 DNA sequence: TGTGCCAGCTCTGTCGAACTCCGGGGCCGAGGTGGAAACACCATATATTTT.

This chain joins TRBV4-2 and TRBJ1-3; 8 bases align to TRBD1. This CDR3 is built from 17 residues. Germline V gene lookup returns CDR1 LGHNA and CDR2 YNFKEQ. Trimming at V came to 4 bases and at J to 0 bases, leaving 8 bases not matched to a gene. The CDR3 loop reads CASSPVGTGLSGNTIYF. In nucleotides, the CDR3 is TGTGCCAGCAGCCCAGTCGGGACAGGCCTCTCTGGAAACACCATATATTTT.

This chain joins TRBV6-6 and TRBJ2-1; D may be TRBD1 or TRBD2 (5 bases each). The germline gives CDR1 MNHNY, CDR2 SVGAGI (reference sequence). The CDR3 consists of 14 residues. Trimming left V 6 bases short and J 9 bases short, with 18 bases between. The CDR3 DNA reads as TGTGCCAGCAGCCCCGGGACCACGTCGGCTGAGCAGTTCTTC. Its protein is CASSPGTTSAEQFF.

Regarding this clone: The identical CDR3 is also encoded by other nucleotide sequences in the sample. The chain couples TRBV3-1 (or the pseudogene TRBV3-2) to TRBJ2-3, with 7 bases aligning to TRBD1. Per the germline V gene, CDR1 is LGHDT and CDR2 is YNNKEL (reference sequence). The CDR3 has 16 amino acids. The junction had 7 bases not matched to a gene; V was cut back by 4 bases and J by 0 bases. The CDR3 DNA sequence: TGTGCCAGCAGCCCAAGGGGGACAGCTAGCACAGATACGCAGTATTTT. Protein product: CASSPRGTASTDTQYF.